A selection of T cell receptor beta chains follows, all from one sample in a study of T-cell memory formation after mild COVID-19. TCRdb re-called the 5' RACE reads with MiXCR, one entry per CDR3 protein. Among roughly 130,000 distinct CDR3 sequences, more than 15% were seen once, and the ten largest hold around 4.8%. The sample was PBMCs or a T cell subset sorted from them (not recorded which). Receptor source: a man aged 18 to 30 who had mild COVID-19 (a few samples of this study predate the infection). Cell type and time point are not known. CDR3s include the opening cysteine and the closing phenylalanine or tryptophan. A D gene is named only where the DNA matches it firmly. Not every row has a clone size; where given, it reads once, few, many or a size class.

>TRBV12-3/TRBV12-4|TRBJ2-5|.|.
TGTGCCAGCAGCCCCGCGGGACACCTCTACGGGTACTTC
CASSPAGHLYGYF
>TRBV11-2|TRBJ2-4|.|.
TGTGCCAGCAGCTCGGGGCCTAAAAACATTCAGTACTTC
CASSSGPKNIQYF
>TRBV7-9|TRBJ1-6|.|.
TGTGCCAGCAGCTCACTCATCAGTTGGGCACCCCTCCACTTT
CASSSLISWAPLHF
>TRBV10-3|TRBJ2-5|.|.
TGTGCCATCAGTGAGATGTATATCCAAGAGACCCAGTACTTC
CAISEMYIQETQYF
>TRBV29-1|TRBJ2-3|.|few
TGCAGCGAGGGGACCTCCGATACGCAGTATTTT
CSEGTSDTQYF
>TRBV6-5|TRBJ2-2|TRBD1|.
TGTGCCAGCACCCTCAACAGGGGCACCGGGGAGCTGTTTTTT
CASTLNRGTGELFF
>TRBV25-1|TRBJ1-6|.|few
TGTGCCAGCAGTCTCAGCCCTTACGGGGCCCTCCACTTT
CASSLSPYGALHF
>TRBV20-1|TRBJ2-1|.|.
TGCAGTGCTAGAGCCGGGACTCCACAGTTCTTC
CSARAGTPQFF
>TRBV3-1|TRBJ2-2|.|.
TGTGCCAGCAGCAGAAGGGGCGGGGGCGCCACCGGGGAGCTGTTTTTT
CASSRRGGGATGELFF
>TRBV10-3|TRBJ2-3|.|many
TGTGCCATCAGGTCTATAGATACGCAGTATTTT
CAIRSIDTQYF
>TRBV5-1|TRBJ2-1|.|many
TGCGCCAGCAGCTTGTCCGCGGACGGGGGTCGGTTCTTC
CASSLSADGGRFF
>TRBV5-1|TRBJ2-7|.|few
TGCGCCAGCAGCTTCACCGGGGCCCCCTACGAGCAGTACTTC
CASSFTGAPYEQYF
>TRBV11-2|TRBJ2-7|.|.
TGTGCCAGCAGCACCAGGGTGTACGAGCAGTACTTC
CASSTRVYEQYF
>TRBV7-6|TRBJ1-2|.|.
TGTGCCAGCAGCTCGACAACCAGCCGGGGCGGCGGCTACACCTTC
CASSSTTSRGGGYTF
>TRBV24-1|TRBJ2-2|.|few
TGTGCCACCAGTCGAGTCGGAGTAGCCGGGGAGCTGTTTTTT
CATSRVGVAGELFF
>TRBV12-3/TRBV12-4|TRBJ1-5|TRBD1|.
TGTGCCAGCAGTCCAGTCCAGGGGGCGGGTCAGCCCCAGCATTTT
CASSPVQGAGQPQHF